This entry lists 4 T cell receptor beta chains sequenced from one sample in a study of T cell clonality in common variable immunodeficiency. The repertoire was sequenced with immunoSEQ multiplex PCR; TCRdb's copy has only in-frame clones and lacks some. This set yields roughly 70,000 clones and no singletons; the top ten hold roughly 1.5%. The sequencing input was peripheral blood mononuclear cells. The receptors here all came from a person between 18 and 69 years old in good health.

This clone occurred many times. The read ends 3 residues before the CDR3 terminus; that terminus is restored from the germline J gene. The J gene is TRBJ1-1, the V gene TRBV5-1; possible D gene TRBD1, 6 bases. CDR1 and CDR2 from the germline V gene are SGHRS and YFSETQ. The CDR3 has 11 residues. The DNA read from the CDR3 is TGCGCCAGCAGCTCCGGGACAAGC. Residues: CASSSGTS. The complete CDR3 sequence is CASSSGTSAFF.

Many counts were recorded for this clone. The missing CDR3 end, 3 residues past where the read stops, is filled in from the germline J gene. V gene TRBV28 combines with J gene TRBJ1-2; possibly TRBD1 for D (6 bases). The CDR3 spans 12 residues. CDR1 and CDR2 (germline): MDHEN, SYDVKM. V was trimmed by 8 bases and J by 5 bases, leaving 12 bases between them. The CDR3 bases that were read are TGTGCCAGCGGTGCAGGGGCGTATGGC. Amino acid sequence: CASGAGAYG. The whole CDR3 reads CASGAGAYGYTF.

To note about this clone: The CDR3 goes on 3 residues after the read ends, and that part is filled in from the germline J gene. The chain uses TRBV30 and TRBJ1-5; D gene uncertain. CDR3 length: 16 residues. The V and J ends lost 0 bases and 3 bases respectively, with 15 bases between them. Germline assignment: CDR1 GTSNPN and CDR2 SVGIG (reference sequence). The CDR3 loop reads CAWSVARGRNNQPQHF. The CDR3 DNA, read in part, is TGTGCCTGGAGTGTAGCCCGGGGTCGGAACAATCAGCCC.

This clone was picked up many times. Read data end 3 residues before the CDR3 end; the end is taken from the germline J gene. J is TRBJ2-7 and V is TRBV19; TRBD1 matches at 7 bases. Germline V CDR1 and CDR2: LNHDA, SQIVND (reference sequence). The CDR3 spans 13 residues. With V trimmed by 5 bases and J by 4 bases, 5 bases remained unmatched. The CDR3 reads CASSPTQGYEQYF. The part of the CDR3 DNA that was read is TGTGCCAGTAGTCCTACACAGGGGTACGAG.